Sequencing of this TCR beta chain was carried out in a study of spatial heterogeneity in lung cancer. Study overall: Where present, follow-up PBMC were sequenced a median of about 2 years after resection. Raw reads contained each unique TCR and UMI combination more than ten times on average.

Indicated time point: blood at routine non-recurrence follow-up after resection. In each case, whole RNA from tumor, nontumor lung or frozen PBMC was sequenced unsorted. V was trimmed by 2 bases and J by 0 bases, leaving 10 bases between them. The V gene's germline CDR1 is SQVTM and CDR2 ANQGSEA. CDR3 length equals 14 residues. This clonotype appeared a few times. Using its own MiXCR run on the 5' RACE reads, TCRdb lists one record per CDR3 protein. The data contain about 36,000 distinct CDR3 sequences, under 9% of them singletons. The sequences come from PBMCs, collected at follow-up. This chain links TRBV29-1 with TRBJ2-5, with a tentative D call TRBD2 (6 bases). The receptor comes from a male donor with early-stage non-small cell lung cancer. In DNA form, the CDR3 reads TGCAGCGTTGAAAAGTGGGACTACCAAGAGACCCAGTACTTC. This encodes CSVEKWDYQETQYF.